This is a list of T cell receptor beta chains from one sample in a study of shared clonotypes between healthy human individuals. Sequencing used immunoSEQ multiplex PCR; TCRdb keeps in-frame clones, though not all of them. The table has 760,000 or so clones, 95% to 97% seen once. Sequencing was performed on naive CD8+ T cells sorted from blood. These TCRs come from a man aged 25 to 45 in good health. CDR3s include the opening cysteine and the closing phenylalanine or tryptophan. A D gene is named only where the DNA matches it firmly.

j_gene | d_gene | v_gene | CDR3aa | CDR3nt
TRBJ2-7 | . | TRBV27 | CASSLSWGPPYEQYF | TGTGCCAGCAGTTTATCCTGGGGTCCACCTTACGAGCAGTACTTC
TRBJ2-7 | . | TRBV28 | CASTLGANSYEQYF | TGTGCCAGCACCCTCGGGGCGAACTCCTACGAGCAGTACTTC
TRBJ2-7 | TRBD1 | TRBV13 | CASSPPDRAESEQYF | TGTGCCAGCAGCCCCCCAGACAGGGCTGAAAGCGAGCAGTACTTC
TRBJ2-7 | TRBD1 | TRBV5-4 | CASSSDRGNYEQYF | TGTGCCAGCAGCTCGGACAGGGGCAACTACGAGCAGTACTTC
TRBJ2-7 | . | TRBV10-3 | CATVDISSYEQYF | TGTGCCACTGTGGACATCAGCTCCTACGAGCAGTACTTC
TRBJ2-1 | . | TRBV27 | CASNKTPISYNEQFF | TGTGCCAGCAACAAAACCCCAATCTCCTACAATGAGCAGTTCTTC
TRBJ2-7 | TRBD1 | TRBV11-3 | CASSYRQGYEQYF | TGTGCCAGCAGTTACCGACAGGGCTACGAGCAGTACTTC
TRBJ2-7 | TRBD1 | TRBV7-9 | CASSAKGGRVVNEQYF | TGTGCCAGCAGCGCCAAAGGGGGCAGGGTAGTTAACGAGCAGTACTTC
TRBJ1-5 | TRBD1 | TRBV5-6 | CASSLGQPNNQPQHF | TGTGCCAGCAGCCTGGGACAGCCAAACAATCAGCCCCAGCATTTT
TRBJ2-1 | TRBD2 | TRBV7-9 | CASSPGTSGIVFDEQFF | TGTGCCAGCAGTCCCGGGACTAGCGGGATTGTTTTCGATGAGCAGTTCTTC
TRBJ1-1 | . | TRBV5-1 | CASSWGGGWSWNTEAFF | TGCGCCAGCAGCTGGGGCGGGGGTTGGAGTTGGAACACTGAAGCTTTCTTT
TRBJ1-2 | . | TRBV7-9 | CASTLVGDYGYTF | TGTGCCAGCACCCTGGTAGGCGACTATGGCTACACCTTC
TRBJ2-6 | TRBD1 | TRBV5-1 | CASSLGVGTGYSGANVLTF | TGCGCCAGCAGCTTGGGCGTGGGGACAGGGTACTCTGGGGCCAACGTCCTGACTTTC
TRBJ1-5 | . | TRBV28 | CASSFSAQGFSQPQHF | TGTGCCAGCAGTTTTTCGGCTCAGGGTTTCAGCCAGCCCCAGCATTTT
TRBJ2-3 | TRBD2 | TRBV4-3 | CASSQGPAGSPDTQYF | TGCGCCAGCAGCCAGGGACCAGCGGGATCGCCAGATACGCAGTATTTT
TRBJ2-7 | . | TRBV29-1 | CSYVVSGSYEQYF | TGCAGCTACGTAGTTTCGGGATCCTACGAGCAGTACTTC
TRBJ2-7 | . | TRBV5-1 | CASKWGNMTNDYEQYF | TGCGCCAGCAAATGGGGTAATATGACAAACGACTACGAGCAGTACTTC
TRBJ2-7 | . | TRBV11-2 | CASSLSPYEQYF | TGTGCCAGCAGCTTAAGTCCATACGAGCAGTACTTC
TRBJ2-7 | TRBD2 | TRBV7-8 | CASSGSGRADYEQYF | TGTGCCAGCAGCGGAAGCGGGAGGGCCGACTACGAGCAGTACTTC
TRBJ2-7 | TRBD2 | TRBV6-5 | CASSYSSASGTYEQYF | TGTGCCAGCAGTTACTCGTCGGCTAGCGGGACCTACGAGCAGTACTTC
TRBJ1-1 | . | TRBV29-1 | CSVELVGGLNTEAFF | TGCAGCGTTGAACTGGTGGGCGGATTGAACACTGAAGCTTTCTTT
TRBJ2-5 | TRBD1 | TRBV27 | CASRLGTGALETQYF | TGTGCCAGCAGGCTCGGGACAGGGGCTTTGGAGACCCAGTACTTC